The next 10 T cell receptor beta chains were all read from a single sample in a study of CD8+ T cells in alopecia areata. Reverse transcription of extracted RNA yielded cDNA, which provided the sequencing template. Profiling relied on immunoSEQ multiplex PCR, and the TCRdb table lists in-frame clones only, not all of them. The table has 150,000 to 200,000 clones, about 54% seen once. The source material was CD4+ T cells sorted from blood. These receptors all come from a human donor in good health.

This clone was observed a few times. The rearrangement joins TRBV2 to TRBJ2-1, with D possibly being TRBD1 (6 bases). This CDR3 region has 14 residues. Germline V gives CDR1 SNHLY, CDR2 FYNNEI. Deletions cut 4 bases from V and 9 bases from J, with 16 bases between. CDR3 sequence: CASSGDQGLAEQFF. The CDR3 DNA sequence: TGTGCCAGCAGTGGAGATCAGGGGTTGGCTGAGCAGTTCTTC.

CDR3 residues: CASSIKRDRGLAETQYF. For the CDR3, the DNA is TGTGCCAGCAGCATAAAACGGGACAGGGGGCTCGCCGAGACCCAGTACTTC. The chain employs TRBV7-2 and TRBJ2-5; TRBD1 matches at 12 bases. The V gene's germline CDR1 is SGHTA and CDR2 FQGNSA. V gave up 5 bases and J gave up 5 bases; unmatched junction bases: 12. CDR3 size: 17 residues.

The chain employs TRBV27 and TRBJ2-5, with 7 bases that match TRBD1. CDR1 is MNHEY, CDR2 SMNVEV, per germline (reference sequence). V shed 3 bases and J 2 bases; nucleotides not matched to a gene: 3. The CDR3 length is 14 residues. Here the CDR3 DNA reads TGTGCCAGCAGTTTGACAGGGAAGCAAGAGACCCAGTACTTC. Translated: CASSLTGKQETQYF.

On this clone: The sample holds other DNA sequences that translate to the same CDR3. The rearrangement links TRBV30 to TRBJ2-6; no clear D gene. Germline-derived CDR1 and CDR2 are GTSNPN and SVGIG (reference sequence). The CDR3 runs to 14 residues. V lost 0 bases to trimming and J lost 1 base, with 4 bases between them. Here the CDR3 reads CAWSVQSGANVLTF. The CDR3 nucleotides read TGTGCCTGGAGTGTACAGTCTGGGGCCAACGTCCTGACTTTC.

The V gene is TRBV7-2, the J gene TRBJ2-5; D call uncertain. Trimming took off 6 bases at V and 2 bases at J, with 13 bases between the two ends. Germline V gene sequence: CDR1 SGHTA, CDR2 FQGNSA. The CDR3 is made up of 14 amino acids. The CDR3 DNA reads TGTGCCAGCAGACGAGAGTACGGACAAGAGACCCAGTACTTC. Amino acids: CASRREYGQETQYF.

This clone showed up just a few times. J is TRBJ2-3 and V is TRBV6-5; 7 bases match TRBD2. The germline gives CDR1 MNHEY, CDR2 SVGAGI. Trimming removed 4 bases from V and 11 bases from J; junction bases left unmatched: 3. This CDR3 has 11 residues. CDR3 nucleotide sequence: TGTGCCAGCAGTTCGACTAGCCAGCAGTATTTT. Protein sequence: CASSSTSQQYF.

The CDR3 reads CASSLIEGGGRYGYTF. CDR3 sequence (DNA): TGCGCCAGCAGCTTGATCGAGGGAGGGGGCAGATATGGCTACACCTTC. This sequence joins TRBV5-1 and TRBJ1-2; the match to TRBD1 covers 7 bases. This CDR3 has 16 residues. Trimming removed 1 base from V and 5 bases from J; junction bases left unmatched: 11. CDR1 SGHRS and CDR2 YFSETQ come from the germline V gene.

There are a few counts of this clone. This sequence joins TRBV30 and TRBJ2-1, with 9 bases matching TRBD2. The CDR3 sequence is 15 residues long. CDR1 is GTSNPN, CDR2 SVGIG, per germline (reference sequence). Trimming removed 1 base from V and 4 bases from J; junction bases left unmatched: 5. The chain's CDR3 is CAWSGNSGSYNEQFF. CDR3 DNA sequence: TGTGCCTGGAGTGGTAATAGCGGGAGTTACAATGAGCAGTTCTTC.

This sequence joins TRBV10-3 and TRBJ2-7; TRBD1 agrees at 11 bases. Germline assignment: CDR1 ENHRY and CDR2 SYGVKD. The CDR3 is 13 residues long. The ends lost 6 bases at V and 3 bases at J; junction bases unmatched: 1. CDR3 region: CAIRGTGGYEQYF. CDR3 DNA sequence: TGTGCCATCAGGGGGACAGGGGGCTACGAGCAGTACTTC.

This clone has only a few counts. V is TRBV5-6 and J is TRBJ2-3, with D uncertain. Germline CDR1 reads SGHDT; CDR2 reads YYEEEE. The CDR3 contains 14 residues. V dropped 2 bases and J dropped 1 base, with 8 bases sitting between them. CDR3 sequence reads: CASSFNLGTDTQYF. The CDR3 DNA sequence: TGTGCCAGCAGCTTTAATTTGGGCACAGATACGCAGTATTTT.